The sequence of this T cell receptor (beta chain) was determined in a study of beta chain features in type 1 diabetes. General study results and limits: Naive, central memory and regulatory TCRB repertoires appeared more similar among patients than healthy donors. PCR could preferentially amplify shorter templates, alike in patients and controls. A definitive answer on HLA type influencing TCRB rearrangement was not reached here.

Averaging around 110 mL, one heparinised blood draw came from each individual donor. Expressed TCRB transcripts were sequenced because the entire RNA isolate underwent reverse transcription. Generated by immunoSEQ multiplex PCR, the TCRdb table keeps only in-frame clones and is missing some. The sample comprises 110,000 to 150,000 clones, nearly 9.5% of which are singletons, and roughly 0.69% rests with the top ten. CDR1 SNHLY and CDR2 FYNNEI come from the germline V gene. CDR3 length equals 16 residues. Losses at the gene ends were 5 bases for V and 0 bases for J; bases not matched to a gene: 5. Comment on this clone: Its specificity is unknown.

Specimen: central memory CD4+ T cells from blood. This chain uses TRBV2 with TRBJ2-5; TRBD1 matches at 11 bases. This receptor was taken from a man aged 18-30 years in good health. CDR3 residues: CASSRRDRGYQETQYF. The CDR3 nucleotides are TGTGCCAGCAGTCGCCGGGACAGGGGGTACCAAGAGACCCAGTACTTC.